One sample yielded the 24 T cell receptor beta chains listed below, sequenced in a study of T cells in Graves' hyperthyroidism and ophthalmopathy. TCR beta CDR3 sequences were amplified from RNA transcripts. The HTBI set primed first-round TCR CDR3 RT-PCR. TCRdb reprocessed the multiplex PCR reads with MiXCR, giving one entry per CDR3 protein. The repertoire consists of 500,000 to 600,000 distinct CDR3 sequences, with around 45% occurring once and the leading ten covering roughly 20%. The specimen sequenced was peripheral blood or thyroid tissue (not recorded which). The receptor source for this set is an adult woman with Graves' disease, either hyperthyroidism or ophthalmopathy (not recorded which).

On this clonotype itself: Sequence at one end of the junction differs from germline and may be a read error. The chain uses TRBV5-1 and TRBJ1-6; the match to TRBD1 covers 7 bases. The CDR3 is 13 residues long. The germline CDR1 and CDR2 sequences are SGHRS and YFSETQ. In DNA form, the CDR3 reads TGCGCCAGCAGTTTCGACAACGACAGGGAAATAGTCTTT. It translates to CASSFDNDREIVF.

The chain links TRBV20-1 to TRBJ2-7; D possibly corresponds to TRBD2 (5 bases). The V and J ends lost 6 bases and 0 bases respectively, with 9 bases between them. The CDR3 covers 12 residues. Germline-derived CDR1 and CDR2 are DFQATT and SNEGSKA (reference sequence). CDR3 coding DNA: TGCAGTGCAGCGGTTAGCTCCTACGAGCAGTACTTC. Amino acids: CSAAVSSYEQYF.

The table lists this clonotype with many counts. The V call is TRBV29-1, the J call TRBJ2-7, with 8 positions matching TRBD2. J gave up 6 bases and V 4 bases, and 11 bases lay outside the gene matches. Germline assignment: CDR1 SQVTM and CDR2 ANQGSEA. This CDR3 is 14 amino acids long. This CDR3 reads CSVAGSGSPSEQYF. The CDR3 DNA reads TGCAGCGTTGCGGGGAGCGGGAGTCCCAGCGAGCAGTACTTC.

J is TRBJ2-5 and V is TRBV25-1; TRBD1 agrees at 12 bases. Per germline, CDR1 MGHDK and CDR2 SYGVNS. V trimming: 3 bases; J trimming: 6 bases; junction bases outside the gene matches: 8. This CDR3 comprises 16 residues. The CDR3, as DNA: TGTGCCAGCAGTGATCCCGGGACAGGGGGCGGGAAGACCCAGTACTTC. Amino acid sequence: CASSDPGTGGGKTQYF.

This clonotype has ten or more counts. The chain employs TRBV11-3 and TRBJ2-5; the match to TRBD1 covers 7 bases. The J segment lost 2 bases and the V segment lost 5 bases, leaving 2 bases of the junction unmatched. The germline V gene encodes CDR1 SGHNT and CDR2 YENEEA. The CDR3 consists of 13 residues. Written as DNA, the CDR3 is TGTGCCAGCAGCAGCAGGGGGCAAGAGACCCAGTACTTC. Amino acids: CASSSRGQETQYF.

The chain couples TRBV20-1 to TRBJ2-5; TRBD1 agrees at 10 bases. The trim removed 3 bases at V and 4 bases at J, leaving 5 bases unmatched. Germline CDR1 and CDR2: DFQATT and SNEGSKA (reference sequence). The CDR3 contains 14 residues. Here the CDR3 DNA reads TGCAGTGCTAGGAGACAGGGGGCTGGAGAGACCCAGTACTTC. Translation gives CSARRQGAGETQYF.

About this clonotype itself: A read error may be the cause here, since a much bigger clone is one base away. The rearrangement uses TRBV29-1 and TRBJ1-5; a possible D gene is TRBD1 (6 bases). Per germline, CDR1 SQVTM and CDR2 ANQGSEA. The CDR3 totals 15 residues. V lost 6 bases to trimming and J lost 5 bases, with 20 bases between them. The CDR3, as DNA: TGCAGCGTCCAGGTGGGGGCAGGGCGTTATCAGCCCCAGCATTTT. It codes for CSVQVGAGRYQPQHF. The full variable domain, rest sourced from reference TRBV29-1 and TRBJ1-5, is SAVISQKPSRDICQRGTSLTIQCQVDSQVTMMFWYRQQPGQSLTLIATANQGSEATYESGFVIDKFPISRPNLTFSTLTVSNMSPEDSSIYLCSVQVGAGRYQPQHFGDGTRLSIL.

As concerns this clonotype: The junction departs from the called germline gene at one end, perhaps through a read error. The chain recombines TRBV11-2 with TRBJ2-7; maybe TRBD2 (5 bases). Looked up from germline, CDR1 is SGHAT and CDR2 is FQNNGV. The CDR3 has 12 amino acids. The chain's CDR3 is CASSHEGGEQYF. The CDR3 nucleotides read TGCGCCAGCAGCCACGAGGGCGGGGAGCAGTACTTC.

The chain recombines TRBV25-1 with TRBJ1-5, with D uncertain. The germline V gene encodes CDR1 MGHDK and CDR2 SYGVNS. The V end lost 1 base, the J end lost 1 base, and 11 bases lay between the germline ends. CDR3 size: 16 residues. The CDR3 DNA reads TGTGCCAGCAGTGAATTAGGGTGGAGAAGCAATCAGCCCCAGCATTTT. Translating gives CASSELGWRSNQPQHF.

This clonotype was counted at least ten times. This CDR3 is CASREGNYNEQFF. Here the CDR3 DNA reads TGCGCCAGCAGAGAAGGCAACTACAATGAGCAGTTCTTC. The V gene is TRBV10-2, the J gene TRBJ2-1; D is ambiguous. The length of the CDR3 is 13 residues. V gave up 6 bases and J gave up 3 bases, with 9 bases separating them. Per germline, CDR1 WSHSY and CDR2 SAAADI.

The chain combines TRBV7-6 with TRBJ2-5; TRBD2 matches at 7 bases. CDR3 length: 16 amino acids. From germline, CDR1 is SGHVS and CDR2 FNYEAQ. The J segment lost 6 bases and the V segment lost 3 bases, leaving 13 bases of the junction unmatched. The CDR3 sequence: CASSFPGGGSGKTQYF. Here the CDR3 DNA reads TGTGCCAGCAGCTTTCCGGGAGGCGGGAGTGGCAAGACCCAGTACTTC.

This clonotype was recorded at least ten times. This sequence joins TRBV25-1 and TRBJ1-2; D might be TRBD1 (5 bases). Germline values: CDR1 MGHDK, CDR2 SYGVNS. V lost 4 bases to trimming and J lost 4 bases, with 7 bases between them. The CDR3 has 12 amino acids. The CDR3 coding sequence is TGTGCCAGCAGTGCTGGGACCTATGGCTACACCTTC. As protein: CASSAGTYGYTF.

The sample holds many counts of this clonotype. V usage is TRBV20-1 and J usage is TRBJ2-7, with D perhaps matching TRBD1 or TRBD2 (6 bases each). The germline gives CDR1 DFQATT, CDR2 SNEGSKA (reference sequence). The CDR3 spans 13 residues. V lost 5 bases, J lost 2 bases, and 13 bases lay in between. The CDR3 DNA is TGCAGTGCTGTTCTCGGGGGCACCTACGAGCAGTACTTC. Its protein is CSAVLGGTYEQYF.

This sequence joins TRBV9 and TRBJ1-2; D is ambiguous. Deletions cut 0 bases from V and 0 bases from J, with 9 bases between. The CDR3 sequence is 15 residues long. The germline V gene has CDR1 SGDLS and CDR2 YYNGEE. CDR3 in amino acids: CASSVGPGTNYGYTF. The CDR3 bases are TGTGCCAGCAGCGTAGGGCCGGGAACTAACTATGGCTACACCTTC.

This clonotype was observed many times. The chain has TRBV11-2 and TRBJ1-2; 7 bases fit TRBD1. V trimming: 2 bases; J trimming: 7 bases; junction bases outside the gene matches: 4. CDR3 length: 13 amino acids. From germline, CDR1 is SGHAT and CDR2 FQNNGV. The CDR3 region has the DNA TGTGCCAGCAGCTTATCAGGGGGAAGTGGCTACACCTTC. Its protein is CASSLSGGSGYTF.

The genes are TRBV15 and TRBJ1-3; a weak D match, TRBD1 (5 bases). Germline V gene data show CDR1 as LNHNV and CDR2 as YYDKDF (reference sequence). CDR3 length: 13 residues. Trimming cost V 5 bases and J 4 bases, with 9 bases left between them. The CDR3 region has the DNA TGTGCCACCAGCCCACGGGGGGGAAACACCATATATTTT. Translation: CATSPRGGNTIYF. The full variable domain, with the rest looked up from reference TRBV15 and TRBJ1-3, is DAMVIQNPRYQVTQFGKPVTLSCSQTLNHNVMYWYQQKSSQAPKLLFHYYDKDFNNEADTPDNFQSRRPNTSFCFLDIRSPGLGDTAMYLCATSPRGGNTIYFGEGSWLTVV.

This clonotype showed up many times. The chain's CDR3 is CASAQAGGSYEQYF. As DNA, the CDR3 is TGTGCCAGCGCTCAGGCAGGGGGGTCCTACGAGCAGTACTTC. The chain uses TRBV28 and TRBJ2-7; perhaps TRBD1 as D (7 bases). Trimming took off 8 bases at V and 1 base at J, with 15 bases between the two ends. The CDR3 loop spans 14 amino acids. Germline assignment: CDR1 MDHEN and CDR2 SYDVKM.

The chain combines TRBV28 with TRBJ1-1, with D hard to call. Trimming took off 5 bases at V and 5 bases at J, with 21 bases between the two ends. The germline CDR1 and CDR2 sequences are MDHEN and SYDVKM. The CDR3 contains 16 residues. The CDR3 DNA sequence: TGTGCCAGCAGTCCCCTCTCCGGGCGCGGGGAGACTGAAGCTTTCTTT. The encoded protein is CASSPLSGRGETEAFF.

This clonotype was recorded at least ten times. This chain connects TRBV20-1 to TRBJ2-7; 8 bases line up with TRBD2. CDR1 is DFQATT, CDR2 SNEGSKA, per germline (reference sequence). The V and J ends lost 0 bases and 11 bases, in that order; junction bases with no gene match: 15. The CDR3 contains 15 residues. The CDR3 bases are TGCAGTGCTAGAGAGGGACTAAGAAGCGGGAGTTCGGAGTACTTC. It codes for CSAREGLRSGSSEYF.

V gene TRBV5-1 combines with J gene TRBJ1-4, with D possibly matching TRBD1 (5 bases). The germline V and J ends were trimmed by 0 bases and 7 bases, with 22 bases remaining between them. This CDR3 comprises 18 residues. CDR1 and CDR2 from the germline V gene are SGHRS and YFSETQ. The DNA of the CDR3 is TGCGCCAGCAGCTTGGCCAGTGGGCGATCGGGGCGTCCTGAAAAACTGTTTTTT. It is translated as CASSLASGRSGRPEKLFF.

V is TRBV15 and J is TRBJ2-7; 8 nucleotides match TRBD1. The CDR3 is 14 residues long. Germline trimming cut 2 bases from V and 2 bases from J; bases unmatched to any gene: 2. Germline assignment: CDR1 LNHNV and CDR2 YYDKDF (reference sequence). CDR3 residues: CATSRQGAPYEQYF. DNA for the CDR3: TGTGCCACCAGCAGACAGGGGGCCCCCTACGAGCAGTACTTC.

This clonotype was detected only a few times. The rearrangement links TRBV2 to TRBJ2-5; 8 bases match TRBD2. V shed 7 bases and J 5 bases; nucleotides not matched to a gene: 6. The CDR3 sequence is 13 residues long. The germline V gene encodes CDR1 SNHLY and CDR2 FYNNEI. Written as DNA, the CDR3 is TGTGCCAGCATGACGGGGGGGCTCGAGACCCAGTACTTC. It specifies CASMTGGLETQYF.

This clonotype was detected many times. The chain couples TRBV20-1 to TRBJ1-1; 7 bases match TRBD1. Germline lookup yields CDR1 DFQATT and CDR2 SNEGSKA (reference sequence). V shed 6 bases, J shed 1 base, and the junction held 8 bases outside the gene matches. The CDR3 length is 14 residues. The CDR3 DNA follows: TGCAGTGCAAATCCCGGGACAGCGAACACTGAAGCTTTCTTT. Its protein product is CSANPGTANTEAFF.

This clonotype was counted a few times. V is TRBV10-3 and J is TRBJ2-2, with D possibly being TRBD1 or TRBD2 (5 bases each). There are 16 residues in the CDR3. Trimming cost V 2 bases and J 5 bases, with 15 bases left between them. Germline CDR1 and CDR2: ENHRY and SYGVKD. The CDR3 loop is CAISEEGMMETGELFF. As DNA, the CDR3 is TGTGCCATCAGTGAGGAGGGGATGATGGAGACCGGGGAGCTGTTTTTT.